The 25 T cell receptor beta chains presented below share a single source sample, sequenced in a study of response to subunit inactivated influenza vaccine. A single record per CDR3 protein comes from TCRdb applying MiXCR to the RT-PCR reads. The table includes under 850,000 distinct CDR3 sequences, roughly 20% detected once. The sequencing here drew on PBMCs from blood, taken around 5 days after vaccination. All receptors come from a man aged 45-60 years who received an inactivated influenza vaccine.

This clonotype was seen a handful of times. V gene TRBV18 combines with J gene TRBJ2-6; D not certain. CDR3 length equals 15 residues. Germline CDR1 is KGHSH and CDR2 is LQKENI. V lost 3 bases, J lost 1 base, and 7 bases lay in between. The CDR3: CASSPENSGANVLTF. The CDR3 DNA reads TGTGCCAGCTCACCGGAGAATTCTGGGGCCAACGTCCTGACTTTC.

The chain recombines TRBV3-1 with TRBJ2-4; D ambiguous. Per germline, CDR1 LGHDT and CDR2 YNNKEL (reference sequence). V was shortened by 5 bases and J by 2 bases, with 16 bases between the two germline ends. The CDR3 loop spans 16 amino acids. For the CDR3, the DNA is TGTGCCAGCAGCTGGCGTTGGGTCTCATCCAAAAACATTCAGTACTTC. Amino acids: CASSWRWVSSKNIQYF.

The chain uses TRBV7-6 and TRBJ2-7; unclear D gene. Trimming cost V 7 bases and J 6 bases, with 13 bases left between them. The length of the CDR3 is 12 residues. Per germline, CDR1 SGHVS and CDR2 FNYEAQ. The CDR3 loop is CASTTLAGEQYF. The CDR3 DNA is TGTGCCAGCACTACCCTGGCTGGCGAGCAGTACTTC. The full variable domain, completed using reference TRBV7-6 and TRBJ2-7, is GAGVSQSPRYKVTKRGQDVALRCDPISGHVSLYWYRQALGQGPEFLTYFNYEAQQDKSGLPNDRFSAERPEGSISTLTIQRTEQRDSAMYRCASTTLAGEQYFGPGTRLTVT.

This chain links TRBV29-1 with TRBJ2-1; 12 bases fit TRBD2. Trimming removed 3 bases from V and 9 bases from J; junction bases left unmatched: 6. Germline values: CDR1 SQVTM, CDR2 ANQGSEA. The CDR3 has 14 amino acids. The CDR3: CSVERTSGVREQFF. CDR3 DNA: TGCAGCGTTGAGCGGACTAGCGGGGTACGTGAGCAGTTCTTC.

The chain employs TRBV20-1 and TRBJ2-7, with D perhaps TRBD1 or TRBD2 (6 bases each). Germline V gene sequence: CDR1 DFQATT, CDR2 SNEGSKA (reference sequence). This CDR3 contains 14 residues. Trimming left V 2 bases short and J 6 bases short, with 17 bases between. For the CDR3, the DNA is TGCAGTGCTAGACGGGGGCTAGAGAGTGCCGAGCAGTACTTC. It is translated as CSARRGLESAEQYF.

The rearrangement joins TRBV5-1 to TRBJ2-7; TRBD1 matches at 7 bases. Germline assignment: CDR1 SGHRS and CDR2 YFSETQ. This CDR3 is 12 amino acids long. The trim removed 5 bases at V and 6 bases at J, leaving 5 bases unmatched. The chain's CDR3 is CASRRTGGEQYF. Here the CDR3 DNA reads TGCGCCAGCAGAAGGACAGGTGGCGAGCAGTACTTC.

This clonotype was recorded at least ten times. This chain connects TRBV5-1 to TRBJ1-4; D is undetermined. Germline values: CDR1 SGHRS, CDR2 YFSETQ. Trimming cost V 4 bases and J 2 bases, with 6 bases left between them. The CDR3 extends over 13 amino acids. The CDR3 DNA is TGCGCCAGCAGCCGGGGTACTAATGAAAAACTGTTTTTT. This translates into CASSRGTNEKLFF. Variable domain in full (rest from reference TRBV5-1 and TRBJ1-4): KAGVTQTPRYLIKTRGQQVTLSCSPISGHRSVSWYQQTPGQGLQFLFEYFSETQRNKGNFPGRFSGRQFSNSRSEMNVSTLELGDSALYLCASSRGTNEKLFFGSGTQLSVL.

The rearrangement uses TRBV3-1 and TRBJ1-1; D gene ambiguous. Trimming removed 0 bases from V and 5 bases from J, with 7 bases in between. The CDR3 covers 13 residues. Germline loops: CDR1 LGHDT, CDR2 YNNKEL (reference sequence). The CDR3 is CASSQDIRTEAFF. The CDR3 nucleotides are TGTGCCAGCAGCCAAGATATTAGGACTGAAGCTTTCTTT.

A remark on this clonotype: A much bigger clone sits one base away, suggesting this may be a read error. The chain joins TRBV10-3 to TRBJ2-2; tentatively, D is TRBD1 or TRBD2 (5 bases each). The CDR3 totals 16 residues. The germline CDR1 and CDR2 sequences are ENHRY and SYGVKD. In DNA form, the CDR3 reads TGTGCCATCAGTGATTTTTCAGGGAGCTCCACCGAGGAGCTGTTTTTT. Translating gives CAISDFSGSSTEELFF.

The V gene is TRBV5-4, the J gene TRBJ2-5, with no clear D. V gave up 1 base and J gave up 7 bases, with 14 bases separating them. CDR1 SGHNT and CDR2 YYREEE come from the germline V gene (reference sequence). The CDR3 runs to 14 residues. CDR3 sequence: CASSLSGARGTQYF. CDR3 nucleotides: TGTGCCAGCAGCTTGTCCGGAGCCCGTGGGACCCAGTACTTC.

V usage is TRBV19 and J usage is TRBJ1-1, with 9 positions matching TRBD1. Trimming removed 6 bases from V and 3 bases from J; junction bases left unmatched: 2. The CDR3 contains 13 residues. Germline values: CDR1 LNHDA, CDR2 SQIVND (reference sequence). The chain's CDR3 is CASRGDRDTEAFF. CDR3 sequence (DNA): TGTGCCAGTAGGGGGGACAGGGACACTGAAGCTTTCTTT.

The rearrangement links TRBV4-3 to TRBJ2-4; no definite D call. In germline, CDR1 is LGHNA, CDR2 YSLEER. Trimming removed 0 bases at V and 2 bases at J, with 8 bases between. This CDR3 is built from 15 residues. DNA for the CDR3: TGCGCCAGCAGCCAAGATTTGGCTACCAAAAACATTCAGTACTTC. It specifies CASSQDLATKNIQYF.

This clonotype was counted between two and nine times. J is TRBJ2-7 and V is TRBV7-2, with D uncertain. Trimming removed 2 bases from V and 4 bases from J, with 12 bases in between. This CDR3 comprises 14 residues. Germline values: CDR1 SGHTA, CDR2 FQGNSA. CDR3 nucleotides: TGTGCCAGCAGCTTAATGGTCAACCGATACGAGCAGTACTTC. It codes for CASSLMVNRYEQYF.

The rearrangement uses TRBV20-1 and TRBJ2-2; TRBD2 matches at 12 bases. Germline V CDR1 and CDR2: DFQATT, SNEGSKA (reference sequence). V was pared by 0 bases and J by 5 bases, with 7 bases of the junction left unmatched. The CDR3 totals 17 residues. Written as DNA, the CDR3 is TGCAGTGCTAGAGACCCGACTAGCGGGAGAAATACCGGGGAGCTGTTTTTT. This encodes CSARDPTSGRNTGELFF.

This clonotype was seen at least ten times. V and J are TRBV12-3 or TRBV12-4 and TRBJ2-5, with a tentative D call TRBD1 (6 bases). This CDR3 contains 14 residues. V lost 5 bases, J lost 5 bases, and 15 bases lay in between. The CDR3 sequence is CASSSDRLRETQYF. For the CDR3, the DNA is TGTGCCAGCAGTAGCGACAGGCTAAGGGAGACCCAGTACTTC.

Only a few counts were recorded for this clonotype. V is TRBV7-2 and J is TRBJ2-3, with no clear D. V lost 1 base and J lost 4, with 12 bases in between. The V gene's germline CDR1 is SGHTA and CDR2 FQGNSA. The CDR3 totals 15 residues. CDR3 coding DNA: TGTGCCAGCAGCTTAGACTTAGGGCGCGCAGATACGCAGTATTTT. It encodes CASSLDLGRADTQYF.

In this sample, this clonotype turned up a few times. The genes are TRBV5-6 and TRBJ1-2, with a weak D call TRBD1 (6 bases). V lost 4 bases to trimming and J lost 6 bases, with 19 bases between them. The germline CDR1 and CDR2 sequences are SGHDT and YYEEEE. The CDR3 totals 15 residues. CDR3 nucleotides: TGTGCCAGCAGCCCATACTCGGGGGGCGCCCATGGCTACACCTTC. This codes for CASSPYSGGAHGYTF.

The gene calls are TRBV11-2 and TRBJ2-7, with 7 nucleotides matching TRBD1. The germline V gene encodes CDR1 SGHAT and CDR2 FQNNGV. The CDR3 contains 13 residues. Trimming removed 6 bases from V and 3 bases from J; junction bases left unmatched: 5. This CDR3 is CASRSAGGYEQYF. CDR3 DNA sequence: TGTGCCAGCAGATCCGCAGGGGGCTACGAGCAGTACTTC.

This clonotype was detected only a few times. The gene calls are TRBV6-1 and TRBJ1-1; possible D gene TRBD1, 5 bases. CDR1 MNHNS and CDR2 SASEGT come from the germline V gene. The CDR3 spans 12 residues. With 11 bases removed from V and 5 bases from J, the gap between germline ends came to 15 bases. For the CDR3, the DNA is TGTGCCTGGGGGGAGGGGTATACTGAAGCTTTCTTT. Its translation is CAWGEGYTEAFF.

At least ten counts were recorded for this clonotype. CDR3 coding DNA: TGCAGTGTGGGCCAACTATACGAGCAGTACTTC. This gives the protein CSVGQLYEQYF. The rearrangement joins TRBV20-1 to TRBJ2-7; D gene ambiguous. Germline V gene sequence: CDR1 DFQATT, CDR2 SNEGSKA (reference sequence). CDR3 length: 11 amino acids. V lost 7 bases, J lost 4 bases, and 11 bases lay in between.

There are many counts of this clonotype. The CDR3 DNA reads TGTGCCAGCAGACTCGGGAACCAAGAGACCCAGTACTTC. Its translation is CASRLGNQETQYF. The chain joins TRBV12-3 or TRBV12-4 to TRBJ2-5; TRBD2 is a possible D gene (5 bases). V lost 6 bases and J 0 bases, leaving 8 bases between the germline ends. The CDR3 totals 13 residues.

The chain links TRBV7-8 to TRBJ1-4, with 8 positions matching TRBD1. The CDR3 spans 20 residues. CDR1 and CDR2 (germline): SGHVS, FQNEAQ. Unmatched junction bases numbered 19, after V lost 5 bases and J lost 2 bases. This CDR3 is CASSPNRGWTGPRTNEKLFF. The CDR3 nucleotides read TGTGCCAGCAGCCCGAACAGGGGATGGACAGGGCCGAGGACTAATGAAAAACTGTTTTTT.

The chain couples TRBV20-1 to TRBJ2-3; TRBD2 matches at 13 bases. Germline trimming cut 6 bases from V and 6 bases from J; bases unmatched to any gene: 6. There are 14 residues in the CDR3. Germline CDR1 reads DFQATT; CDR2 reads SNEGSKA (reference sequence). CDR3 DNA sequence: TGCAGTGCGGGCCGACTAGCGGGAGGCGATACGCAGTATTTT. Translating gives CSAGRLAGGDTQYF.

The chain carries TRBV6-2 or TRBV6-3 and TRBJ2-1, with D tentatively TRBD1 or TRBD2 (5 bases each). V lost 6 bases and J lost 4, with 22 bases in between. CDR1 is MNHEY, CDR2 SVGEGT, per germline. This CDR3 has 17 amino acids. Here the CDR3 reads CASRGHTGTLLYNEQFF. The CDR3 DNA reads TGTGCCAGCAGAGGCCATACCGGGACCCTACTTTACAATGAGCAGTTCTTC.

This clonotype was picked up a small number of times. This chain connects TRBV14 to TRBJ2-2, with 9 bases identical to TRBD2. This CDR3 contains 17 residues. Germline CDR1 reads SGHDN; CDR2 reads FVKESK. V shed 0 bases, J shed 1 base, and the junction held 3 bases outside the gene matches. CDR3 nucleotides: TGTGCCAGCAGCCAAGATACGACTAGCGGGAACACCGGGGAGCTGTTTTTT. Translation: CASSQDTTSGNTGELFF.